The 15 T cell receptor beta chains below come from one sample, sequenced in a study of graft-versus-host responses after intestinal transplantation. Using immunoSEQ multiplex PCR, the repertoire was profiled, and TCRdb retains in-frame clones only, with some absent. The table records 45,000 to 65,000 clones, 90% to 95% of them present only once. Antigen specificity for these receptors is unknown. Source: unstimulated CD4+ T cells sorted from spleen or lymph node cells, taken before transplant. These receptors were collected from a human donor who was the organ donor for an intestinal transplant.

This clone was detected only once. The CDR3 DNA sequence: TGTGCCTGGAGTATCGGTAAGGGGCAGGCTGAAGCTTTCTTT. Protein: CAWSIGKGQAEAFF. The chain couples TRBV30 to TRBJ1-1; tentative D call: TRBD1 (5 bases). The V end was cut by 2 bases, the J end by 6 bases, with 16 bases between. The CDR3 is 14 residues long. Germline CDR1 GTSNPN, CDR2 SVGIG (reference sequence).

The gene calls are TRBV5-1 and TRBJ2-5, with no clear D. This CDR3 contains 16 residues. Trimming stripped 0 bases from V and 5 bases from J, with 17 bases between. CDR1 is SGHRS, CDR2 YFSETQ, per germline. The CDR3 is CASSLVAGRSRETQYF. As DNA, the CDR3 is TGCGCCAGCAGCTTGGTCGCTGGCAGGTCGAGGGAGACCCAGTACTTC.

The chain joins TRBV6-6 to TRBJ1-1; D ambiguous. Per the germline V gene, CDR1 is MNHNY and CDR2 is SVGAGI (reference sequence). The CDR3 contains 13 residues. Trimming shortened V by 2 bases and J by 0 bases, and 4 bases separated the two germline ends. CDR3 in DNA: TGTGCCAGCAGTTACAGCATGAACACTGAAGCTTTCTTT. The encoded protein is CASSYSMNTEAFF.

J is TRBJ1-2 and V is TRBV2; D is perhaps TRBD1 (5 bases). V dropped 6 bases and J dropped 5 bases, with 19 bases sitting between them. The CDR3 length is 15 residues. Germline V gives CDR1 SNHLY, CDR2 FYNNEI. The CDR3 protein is CASSRARAILYGYTF. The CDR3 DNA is TGTGCCAGCAGCAGGGCCAGGGCGATCCTATATGGCTACACCTTC.

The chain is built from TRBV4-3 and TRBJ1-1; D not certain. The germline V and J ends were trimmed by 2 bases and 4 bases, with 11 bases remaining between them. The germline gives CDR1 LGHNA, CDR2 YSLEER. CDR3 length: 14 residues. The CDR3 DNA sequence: TGCGCCAGCAGCCAATACGGGGTGGGCACTGAAGCTTTCTTT. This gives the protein CASSQYGVGTEAFF.

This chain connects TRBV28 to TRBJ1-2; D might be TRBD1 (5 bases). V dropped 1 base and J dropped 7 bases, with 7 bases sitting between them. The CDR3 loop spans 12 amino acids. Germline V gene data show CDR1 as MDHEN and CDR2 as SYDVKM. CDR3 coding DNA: TGTGCCAGCAGTTTATACGGGGCTGGCTACACCTTC. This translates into CASSLYGAGYTF.

CDR3 nucleotide sequence: TGTGCCAGTTTAAAAGTGGAGGTCCCTATCGATGAGCAGTTCTTC. This translates into CASLKVEVPIDEQFF. The J gene is TRBJ2-1, the V gene TRBV27; maybe TRBD2 (5 bases). Germline CDR1 is MNHEY and CDR2 is SMNVEV (reference sequence). This CDR3 region has 15 residues. Trimming took off 9 bases at V and 8 bases at J, with 23 bases between the two ends.

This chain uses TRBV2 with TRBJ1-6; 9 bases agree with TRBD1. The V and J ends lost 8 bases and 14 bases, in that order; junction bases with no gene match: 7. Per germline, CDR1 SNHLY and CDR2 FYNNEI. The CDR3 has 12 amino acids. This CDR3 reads CASGGQGESLHF. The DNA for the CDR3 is TGTGCCAGCGGGGGACAGGGAGAATCCCTCCACTTT.

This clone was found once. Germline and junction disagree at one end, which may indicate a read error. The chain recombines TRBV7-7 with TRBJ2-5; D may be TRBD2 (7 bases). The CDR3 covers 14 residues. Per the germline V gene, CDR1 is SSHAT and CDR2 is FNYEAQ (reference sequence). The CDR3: CASSRGASGETQYF. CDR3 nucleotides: TGTGCTAGCAGCCGGGGGGCCTCGGGAGAGACCCAGTACTTC.

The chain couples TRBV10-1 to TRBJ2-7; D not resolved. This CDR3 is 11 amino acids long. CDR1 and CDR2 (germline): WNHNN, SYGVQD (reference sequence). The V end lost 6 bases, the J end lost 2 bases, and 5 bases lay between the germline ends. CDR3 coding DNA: TGCGCCAGCAGGGAGACCTACGAGCAGTACTTC. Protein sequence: CASRETYEQYF.

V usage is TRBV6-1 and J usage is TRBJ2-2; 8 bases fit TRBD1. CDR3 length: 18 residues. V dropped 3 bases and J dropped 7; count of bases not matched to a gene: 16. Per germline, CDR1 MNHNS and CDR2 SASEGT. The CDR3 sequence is CASSDGQGGPRTGGELFF. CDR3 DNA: TGTGCCAGCAGTGATGGACAGGGAGGCCCCCGAACTGGCGGGGAGCTGTTTTTT.

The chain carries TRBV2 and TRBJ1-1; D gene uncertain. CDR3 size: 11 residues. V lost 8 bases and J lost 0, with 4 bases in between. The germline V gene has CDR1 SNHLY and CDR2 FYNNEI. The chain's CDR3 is CASVLNTEAFF. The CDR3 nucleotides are TGTGCCAGCGTATTGAACACTGAAGCTTTCTTT.

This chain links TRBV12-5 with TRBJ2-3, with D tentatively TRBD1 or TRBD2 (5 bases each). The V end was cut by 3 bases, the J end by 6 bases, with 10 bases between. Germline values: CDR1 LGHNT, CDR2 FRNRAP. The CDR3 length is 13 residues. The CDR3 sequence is CASGFGGSDTQYF. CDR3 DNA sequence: TGTGCTAGTGGTTTTGGGGGATCCGATACGCAGTATTTT.

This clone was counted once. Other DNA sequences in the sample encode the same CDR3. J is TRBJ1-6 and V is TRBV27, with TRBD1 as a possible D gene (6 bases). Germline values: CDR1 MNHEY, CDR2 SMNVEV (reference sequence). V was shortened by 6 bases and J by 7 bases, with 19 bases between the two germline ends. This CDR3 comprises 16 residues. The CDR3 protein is CASSSPGHLGNSPLHF. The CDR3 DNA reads TGTGCCAGCAGCTCCCCGGGACACCTTGGCAATTCACCCCTCCACTTT.

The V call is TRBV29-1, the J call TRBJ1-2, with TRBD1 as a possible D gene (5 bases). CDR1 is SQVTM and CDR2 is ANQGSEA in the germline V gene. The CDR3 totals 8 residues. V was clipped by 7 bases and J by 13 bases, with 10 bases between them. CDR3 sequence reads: CSAEGVTF. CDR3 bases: TGCAGCGCCGAAGGGGTCACCTTC. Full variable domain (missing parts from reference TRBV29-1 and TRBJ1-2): SAVISQKPSRDICQRGTSLTIQCQVDSQVTMMFWYRQQPGQSLTLIATANQGSEATYESGFVIDKFPISRPNLTFSTLTVSNMSPEDSSIYLCSAEGVTFGSGTRLTVV.